These T cell receptor beta chains were read from a single sample in a study of T cells after yellow fever vaccination. One entry per CDR3 protein results from TCRdb running MiXCR on the 5' RACE reads. The table records 280,000 or so distinct CDR3 sequences, around 8.6% of them present only once. The sample in question was CD4+ T cells sorted from PBMCs, obtained 5 days after the yellow fever booster vaccination. Source of these receptors: a man younger than 35 who received the YFV17D yellow fever vaccine. Each CDR3 is given without its conserved first and last residue.

V gene: TRBV10-3; CDR3 protein: AISETTQLGVAYEQY
V gene: TRBV5-4; CDR3 protein: ASSSQGWVNTEAF
V gene: TRBV6-2/TRBV6-3; CDR3 protein: ASSYRVIVQETQY
V gene: TRBV12-3/TRBV12-4; CDR3 protein: ASSKYGNGYT
V gene: TRBV19; CDR3 protein: ASSIPGSEQF
V gene: TRBV25-1; CDR3 protein: ASSDSLAGSYSN
V gene: TRBV15; CDR3 protein: ATSRDLAEAF
V gene: TRBV5-1; CDR3 protein: ASSSRQDYNEQF
V gene: TRBV4-3; CDR3 protein: ASSQAIRQGRGEKLF
V gene: TRBV20-1; CDR3 protein: SARDFLASSTDTQY
V gene: TRBV30; CDR3 protein: AWMGQEYNEQF
V gene: TRBV12-3/TRBV12-4; CDR3 protein: ASSLRVHTAYEQY
V gene: TRBV3-1; CDR3 protein: ASSPHGRLRGQETQY
V gene: TRBV27; CDR3 protein: ASSLRTGLTEAF
V gene: TRBV9; CDR3 protein: ASSSKPGPYGYT
V gene: TRBV27; CDR3 protein: ASSRGAGNTYEQY
V gene: TRBV5-1; CDR3 protein: ASTIGGFHTEAF
V gene: TRBV12-3/TRBV12-4; CDR3 protein: ASSLGTVNQPQH
V gene: TRBV10-1; CDR3 protein: ASSETPTSRDRDAYEQY
V gene: TRBV12-3/TRBV12-4; CDR3 protein: ASRFPWNNEQF
V gene: TRBV7-9; CDR3 protein: ASSYRVGQRGGSYEQY
V gene: TRBV6-5; CDR3 protein: ASSRREGGDEQF
V gene: TRBV5-5; CDR3 protein: ASSSRTNPMNYGYT
V gene: TRBV12-3/TRBV12-4; CDR3 protein: ASSPLDRGSLH
V gene: TRBV6-2/TRBV6-3; CDR3 protein: ASSYTSYGYT
V gene: TRBV24-1; CDR3 protein: ATSDSWTVDYNEQF
V gene: TRBV6-5; CDR3 protein: ASGAREPNEQF
V gene: TRBV7-2; CDR3 protein: ASSHGQFNQPQH
V gene: TRBV29-1; CDR3 protein: SVEVARSPNEQF
V gene: TRBV2; CDR3 protein: ASSGGPAYTEAF
V gene: TRBV7-2; CDR3 protein: ASSLVAGNEQF
V gene: TRBV4-3; CDR3 protein: ASSRTRTVNEKLF
V gene: TRBV4-1; CDR3 protein: ASSPRRTDNEQF
V gene: TRBV7-6; CDR3 protein: ASSQGLASTNEQF
V gene: TRBV18; CDR3 protein: ASSPRDGDTQY
V gene: TRBV12-3/TRBV12-4; CDR3 protein: ASNSRQGKGNTEAF